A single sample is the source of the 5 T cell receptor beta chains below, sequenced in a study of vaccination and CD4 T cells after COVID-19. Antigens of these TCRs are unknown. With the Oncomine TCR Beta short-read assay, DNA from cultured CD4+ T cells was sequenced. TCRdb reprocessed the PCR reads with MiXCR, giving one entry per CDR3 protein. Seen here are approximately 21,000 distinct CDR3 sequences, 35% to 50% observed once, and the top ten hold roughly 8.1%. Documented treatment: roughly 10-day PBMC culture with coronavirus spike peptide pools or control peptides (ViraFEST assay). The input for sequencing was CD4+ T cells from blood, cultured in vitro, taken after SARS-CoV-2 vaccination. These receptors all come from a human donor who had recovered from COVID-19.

The CDR3 coding sequence is TGTGCCAGCAGCTCACTAGCGGCGACCGGGGAGCTGTTTTTT. Amino acid sequence: CASSSLAATGELFF. The chain has TRBV7-2 and TRBJ2-2; 8 positions match TRBD2. V lost 4 bases, J lost 5 bases, and 3 bases stayed unmatched. There are 14 residues in the CDR3. Per the germline V gene, CDR1 is SGHTA and CDR2 is FQGNSA.

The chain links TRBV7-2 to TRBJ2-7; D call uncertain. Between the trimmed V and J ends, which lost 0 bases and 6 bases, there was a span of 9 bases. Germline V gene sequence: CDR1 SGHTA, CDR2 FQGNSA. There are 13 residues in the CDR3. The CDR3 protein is CASSLAASSEQYF. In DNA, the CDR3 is TGTGCCAGCAGCTTAGCTGCCAGCTCCGAGCAGTACTTC.

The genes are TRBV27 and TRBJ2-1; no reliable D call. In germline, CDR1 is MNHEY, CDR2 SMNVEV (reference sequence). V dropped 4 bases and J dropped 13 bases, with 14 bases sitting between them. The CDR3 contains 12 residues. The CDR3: CASSSGIGSQFF. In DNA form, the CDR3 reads TGTGCCAGCAGTTCCGGCATCGGAAGTCAGTTCTTC.

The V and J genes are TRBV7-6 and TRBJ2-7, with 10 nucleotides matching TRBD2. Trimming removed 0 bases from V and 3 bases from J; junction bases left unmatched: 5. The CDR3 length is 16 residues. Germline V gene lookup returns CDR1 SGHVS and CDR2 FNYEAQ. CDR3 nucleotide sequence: TGTGCCAGCAGCTTAGCGAAGCCTAGCGGGGGCTACGAGCAGTACTTC. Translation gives CASSLAKPSGGYEQYF. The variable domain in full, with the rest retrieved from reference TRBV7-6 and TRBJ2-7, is GAGVSQSPRYKVTKRGQDVALRCDPISGHVSLYWYRQALGQGPEFLTYFNYEAQQDKSGLPNDRFSAERPEGSISTLTIQRTEQRDSAMYRCASSLAKPSGGYEQYFGPGTRLTVT.

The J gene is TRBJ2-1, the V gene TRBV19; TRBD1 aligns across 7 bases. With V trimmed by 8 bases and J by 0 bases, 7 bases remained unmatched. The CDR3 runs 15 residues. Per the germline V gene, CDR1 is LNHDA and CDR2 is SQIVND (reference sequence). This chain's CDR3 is CASGQDRSSYNEQFF. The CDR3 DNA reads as TGTGCCAGTGGCCAGGACAGGAGCTCCTACAATGAGCAGTTCTTC.